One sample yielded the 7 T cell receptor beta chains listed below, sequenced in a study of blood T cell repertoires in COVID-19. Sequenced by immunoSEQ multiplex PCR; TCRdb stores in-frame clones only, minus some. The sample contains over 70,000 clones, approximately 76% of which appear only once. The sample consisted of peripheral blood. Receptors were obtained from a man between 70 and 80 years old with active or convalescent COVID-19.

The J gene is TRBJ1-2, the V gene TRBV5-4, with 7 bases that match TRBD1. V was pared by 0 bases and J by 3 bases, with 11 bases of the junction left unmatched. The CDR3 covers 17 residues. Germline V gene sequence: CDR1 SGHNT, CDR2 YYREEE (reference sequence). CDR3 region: CASSLGRGRYDDYGYTF. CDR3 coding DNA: TGTGCCAGCAGCTTGGGGAGGGGGCGTTATGATGACTATGGCTACACCTTC.

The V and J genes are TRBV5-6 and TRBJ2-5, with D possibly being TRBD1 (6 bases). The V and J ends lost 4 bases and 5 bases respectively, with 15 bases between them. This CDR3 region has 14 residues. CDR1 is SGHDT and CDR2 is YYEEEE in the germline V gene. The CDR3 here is CASSIQQGTETQYF. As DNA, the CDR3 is TGTGCCAGCAGCATACAACAGGGTACGGAGACCCAGTACTTC.

The CDR3 DNA reads TGTGCCAGCAGCTTTCCGGGACTAGCGATCGCAGATACGCAGTATTTT. This encodes CASSFPGLAIADTQYF. V usage is TRBV7-9 and J usage is TRBJ2-3; 10 bases map to TRBD2. Germline trimming cut 3 bases from V and 4 bases from J; bases unmatched to any gene: 7. The CDR3 spans 16 residues. Germline V gene data show CDR1 as SEHNR and CDR2 as FQNEAQ (reference sequence).

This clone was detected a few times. Here the CDR3 DNA reads TGTGCCAGCAGTCCTAAGGGGGTAGCTTTCTTT. Its translation is CASSPKGVAFF. The genes are TRBV2 and TRBJ1-1, with D maybe TRBD1 (6 bases). The germline CDR1 and CDR2 sequences are SNHLY and FYNNEI. The CDR3 contains 11 residues. Trimming removed 5 bases at V and 10 bases at J, with 11 bases between.

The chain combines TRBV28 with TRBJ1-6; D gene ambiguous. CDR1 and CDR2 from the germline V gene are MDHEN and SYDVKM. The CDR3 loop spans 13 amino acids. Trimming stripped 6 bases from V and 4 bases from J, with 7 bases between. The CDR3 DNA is TGTGCCAGCAGGGGAGGGTATAATTCACCCCTCCACTTT. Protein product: CASRGGYNSPLHF. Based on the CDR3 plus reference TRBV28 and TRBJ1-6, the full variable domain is DVKVTQSSRYLVKRTGEKVFLECVQDMDHENMFWYRQDPGLGLRLIYFSYDVKMKEKGDIPEGYSVSREKKERFSLILESASTNQTSMYLCASRGGYNSPLHFGNGTRLTVT.

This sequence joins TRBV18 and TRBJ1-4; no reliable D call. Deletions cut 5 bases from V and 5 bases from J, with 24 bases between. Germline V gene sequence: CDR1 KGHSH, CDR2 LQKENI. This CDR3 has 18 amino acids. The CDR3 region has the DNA TGTGCCAGCTCATCGAGGGAGCCTTCTCGGGGAGGAAATGAAAAACTGTTTTTT. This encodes CASSSREPSRGGNEKLFF.

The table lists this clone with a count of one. CDR3 bases: TGTGCCTGGAGTTACAGGGCTGGCTACACCTTC. Its protein product is CAWSYRAGYTF. The rearrangement links TRBV30 to TRBJ1-2; a possible D gene is TRBD1 (6 bases). Germline loops: CDR1 GTSNPN, CDR2 SVGIG (reference sequence). Between the trimmed V and J ends, which lost 2 bases and 7 bases, there was a span of 8 bases. This CDR3 has 11 residues.